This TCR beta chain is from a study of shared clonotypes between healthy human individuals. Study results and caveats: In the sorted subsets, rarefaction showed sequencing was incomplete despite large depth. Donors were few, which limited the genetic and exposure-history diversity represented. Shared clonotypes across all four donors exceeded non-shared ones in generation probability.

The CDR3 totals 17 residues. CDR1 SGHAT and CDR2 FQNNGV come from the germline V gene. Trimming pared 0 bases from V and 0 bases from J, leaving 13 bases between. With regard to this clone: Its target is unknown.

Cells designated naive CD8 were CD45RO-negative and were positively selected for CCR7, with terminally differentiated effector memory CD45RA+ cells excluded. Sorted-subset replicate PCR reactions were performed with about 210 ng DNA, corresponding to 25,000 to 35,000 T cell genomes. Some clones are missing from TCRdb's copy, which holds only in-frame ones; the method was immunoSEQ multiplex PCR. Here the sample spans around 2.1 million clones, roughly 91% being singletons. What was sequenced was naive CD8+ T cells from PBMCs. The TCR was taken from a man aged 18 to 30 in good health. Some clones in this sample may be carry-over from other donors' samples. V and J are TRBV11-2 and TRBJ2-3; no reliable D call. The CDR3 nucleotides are TGTGCCAGCAGCTTAGATCCTAAGGACCCCAGCACAGATACGCAGTATTTT. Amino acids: CASSLDPKDPSTDTQYF. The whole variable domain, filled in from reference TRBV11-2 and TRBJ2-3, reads EAGVAQSPRYKIIEKRQSVAFWCNPISGHATLYWYQQILGQGPKLLIQFQNNGVVDDSQLPKDRFSAERLKGVDSTLKIQPAKLEDSAVYLCASSLDPKDPSTDTQYFGPGTRLTVL.